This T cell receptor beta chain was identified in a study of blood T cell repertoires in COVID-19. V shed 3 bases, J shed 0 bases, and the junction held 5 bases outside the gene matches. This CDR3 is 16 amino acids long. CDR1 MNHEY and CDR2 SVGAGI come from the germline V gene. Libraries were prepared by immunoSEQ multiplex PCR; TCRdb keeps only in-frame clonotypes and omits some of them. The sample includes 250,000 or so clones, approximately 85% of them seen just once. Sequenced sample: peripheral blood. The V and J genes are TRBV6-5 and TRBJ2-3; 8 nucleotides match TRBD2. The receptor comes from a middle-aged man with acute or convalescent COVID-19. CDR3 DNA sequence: TGTGCCAGCAGTTATGATCGGGGGGGCAGCACAGATACGCAGTATTTT. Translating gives CASSYDRGGSTDTQYF.